This TCR beta chain was sequenced for a study of blood T cell repertoires in COVID-19. The data were produced by immunoSEQ multiplex PCR, yet TCRdb's version contains in-frame clones alone and is incomplete. The sample carries about 140,000 clones, about 87% recorded once. V lost 1 base to trimming and J lost 3 bases; unmatched junction nucleotides: 3. Germline CDR1 and CDR2: SGHNT and YYREEE (reference sequence). This CDR3 has 16 amino acids. This receptor was identified in a human donor with COVID-19, enrolled during active disease. The donor label of this sample is uncertain. This chain joins TRBV5-4 and TRBJ2-3; 12 nucleotides line up with TRBD2. Source material: peripheral blood. The CDR3 DNA sequence: TGTGCCAGCAGCTTGACTAGCGGGGGGACTACAGATACGCAGTATTTT. Translation gives CASSLTSGGTTDTQYF.